The T cell receptor beta chain under discussion was sequenced for a study of PD-1 blockade in classical Hodgkin lymphoma. Produced via immunoSEQ multiplex PCR; TCRdb's table is partial and in-frame only. The data show roughly 16,000 clones, over 80% seen once. This CDR3 is 15 amino acids long. Germline V CDR1 and CDR2: SGHTA, FQGNSA. V was pared by 2 bases and J by 2 bases, with 11 bases between. Study-wide results and limits: Baseline diversity was lower in partial responders and progressors than complete responders.

A word on this clone: What it binds is not known.

Patients all relapsed after autologous stem cell transplantation, and there was variation in brentuximab vedotin exposure. The chain links TRBV7-2 to TRBJ2-3; D is perhaps TRBD1 or TRBD2 (5 bases each). Sequencing was performed on peripheral blood mononuclear cells (PBMCs), taken before the second cycle of nivolumab. The TCR comes from a human donor with classical Hodgkin lymphoma. The CDR3 loop reads CASSLTGALTDTQYF. CDR3 coding DNA: TGTGCCAGCAGCTTAACCGGGGCCCTCACAGATACGCAGTATTTT.